This is a list of T cell receptor beta chains from one sample in a study of blood T cell repertoires in COVID-19. Clones were read by immunoSEQ multiplex PCR, and TCRdb kept only the in-frame ones, dropping some. The sample lists 200,000 to 250,000 clones, 85% seen once, with 5% to 6.5% in the top ten. Sequenced: peripheral blood. The receptors were gathered from a man aged 45 to 65 with COVID-19, enrolled during active disease. CDR3s include the opening cysteine and the closing phenylalanine or tryptophan. The D gene is left open where the match is weak. Rows may omit the clone size; those that give it use once, few, many or a size class.

V	J	D	size	DNA	CDR3
TRBV19	TRBJ1-5	TRBD1	-	TGTGCCAGTAGTATTGGGACAGGGGGTTATCAGCCCCAGCATTTT	CASSIGTGGYQPQHF
TRBV9	TRBJ2-3	-	-	TGTGCCAGCAGCGTAGGGTCAGGGTCTAGCACAGATACGCAGTATTTT	CASSVGSGSSTDTQYF
TRBV5-5	TRBJ1-5	-	-	TGTGCCAGCAGCTTGGATCCAGGGAAGCAGCCCCAGCATTTT	CASSLDPGKQPQHF
TRBV19	TRBJ2-3	TRBD1	-	TGTGCCAGTAGTATCGGACAGGAGAGGCAGTATTTT	CASSIGQERQYF
TRBV10-3	TRBJ1-6	TRBD1	-	TGTGCCATCAGTGGCGGGACAGCTAATTCACCCCTCCACTTT	CAISGGTANSPLHF
TRBV19	TRBJ1-2	-	-	TGTGCCAGTACCCGGAATACGGGGAACTATGGCTACACCTTC	CASTRNTGNYGYTF
TRBV7-2	TRBJ1-4	TRBD1	-	TGTGCCAGCAGCTTAATAGGGGGCACGGGCTCAAGTGGAAAACTGTTTTTT	CASSLIGGTGSSGKLFF
TRBV27	TRBJ1-1	TRBD1	-	TGTGCCAGCAGTTTAGGTCCCGGGACAGGGGGAATGAACACTGAAGCTTTCTTT	CASSLGPGTGGMNTEAFF
TRBV14	TRBJ2-5	-	-	TGTGCCAGCAGCGGCAGAAAAGAGACCCAGTACTTC	CASSGRKETQYF
TRBV3-1/TRBV3-2	TRBJ1-5	TRBD1	-	TGTGCCAGCAGCCGTACAGGGGGCAATCAGCCCCAGCATTTT	CASSRTGGNQPQHF
TRBV3-1/TRBV3-2	TRBJ2-1	TRBD2	-	TGTGCCAGCAGAACAGCCGGGGGGGCGACTGAGCAGTTCTTC	CASRTAGGATEQFF
TRBV10-3	TRBJ1-2	-	once	TGTGCCATCAGTGAGTCTAACTCGGGAAGGACGGATGGCTACACCTTC	CAISESNSGRTDGYTF
TRBV19	TRBJ1-1	-	-	TGTGCCAGTAGTATTCTTGGGGTGGGAGACAACACTGAAGCTTTCTTT	CASSILGVGDNTEAFF
TRBV9	TRBJ2-7	TRBD1	-	TGTGCCAGCAGCTTTAGTCCGACAGGGGGCGACGAGCAGTACTTC	CASSFSPTGGDEQYF
TRBV7-9	TRBJ1-4	-	-	TGTGCCAGCAGCTTAGCGCTAGATAGCGGTAATGAAAAACTGTTTTTT	CASSLALDSGNEKLFF
TRBV6-6	TRBJ1-6	TRBD1	-	TGTGCCAGCAGTTACCCACAGGGGCCCGTCCACTTT	CASSYPQGPVHF
TRBV12-5	TRBJ2-1	TRBD1	-	TGTGCTAGTGGCCCCAAGGACAGGGACCATGAGCAGTTCTTC	CASGPKDRDHEQFF
TRBV19	TRBJ1-2	TRBD1	-	TGTGCCAGTAGTACTAAGACAGGGGCGGTAAACTATGGCTACACCTTC	CASSTKTGAVNYGYTF
TRBV27	TRBJ1-1	TRBD1	-	TGTGCCAGCCGTTTGACAGGGTGGGACACTGAAGCTTTCTTT	CASRLTGWDTEAFF
TRBV19	TRBJ2-1	-	-	TGTGCCAGTAGTATGAGGGCAGAGCAGTTCTTC	CASSMRAEQFF
TRBV5-4	TRBJ2-3	-	-	TGTGCCAGCAGCACATCAGACAGGCGCACAGATACGCAGTATTTT	CASSTSDRRTDTQYF
TRBV18	TRBJ2-7	-	-	TGTGCCAGCTCACCCGGGGGCTACGAGCAGTACTTC	CASSPGGYEQYF